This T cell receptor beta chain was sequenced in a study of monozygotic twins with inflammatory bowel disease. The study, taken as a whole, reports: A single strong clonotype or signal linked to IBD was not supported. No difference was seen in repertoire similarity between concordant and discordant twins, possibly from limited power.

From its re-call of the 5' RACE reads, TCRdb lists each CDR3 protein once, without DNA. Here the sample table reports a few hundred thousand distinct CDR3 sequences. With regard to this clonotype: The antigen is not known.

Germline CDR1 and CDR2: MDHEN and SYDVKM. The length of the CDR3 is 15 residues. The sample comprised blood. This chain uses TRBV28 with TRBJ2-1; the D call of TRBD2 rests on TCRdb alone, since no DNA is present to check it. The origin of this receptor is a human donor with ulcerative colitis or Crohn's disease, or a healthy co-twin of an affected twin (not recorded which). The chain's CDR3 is CASSRTSGGINEQFF.